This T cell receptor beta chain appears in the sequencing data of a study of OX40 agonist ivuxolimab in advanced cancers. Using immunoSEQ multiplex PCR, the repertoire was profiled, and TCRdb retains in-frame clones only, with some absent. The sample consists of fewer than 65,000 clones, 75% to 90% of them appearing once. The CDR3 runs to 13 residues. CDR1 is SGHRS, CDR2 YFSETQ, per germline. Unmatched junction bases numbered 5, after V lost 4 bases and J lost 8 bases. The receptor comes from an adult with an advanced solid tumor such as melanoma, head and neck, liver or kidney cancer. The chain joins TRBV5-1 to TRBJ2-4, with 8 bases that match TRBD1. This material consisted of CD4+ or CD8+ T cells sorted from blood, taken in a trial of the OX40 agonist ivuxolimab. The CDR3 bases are TGCGCCAGCAGCCTGACAGGGGAGGACATTCAGTACTTC. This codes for CASSLTGEDIQYF.